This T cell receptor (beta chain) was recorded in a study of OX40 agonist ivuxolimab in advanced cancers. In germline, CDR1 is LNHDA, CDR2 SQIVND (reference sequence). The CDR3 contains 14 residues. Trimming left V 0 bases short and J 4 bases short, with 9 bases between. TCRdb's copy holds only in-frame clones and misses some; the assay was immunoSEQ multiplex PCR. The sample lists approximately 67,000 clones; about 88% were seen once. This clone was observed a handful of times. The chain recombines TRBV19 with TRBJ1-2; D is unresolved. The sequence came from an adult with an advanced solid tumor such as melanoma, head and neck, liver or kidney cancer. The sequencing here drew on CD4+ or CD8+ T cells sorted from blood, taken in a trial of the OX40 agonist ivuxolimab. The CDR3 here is CASSIDGEAYGYTF. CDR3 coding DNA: TGTGCCAGTAGTATAGACGGGGAGGCCTATGGCTACACCTTC.